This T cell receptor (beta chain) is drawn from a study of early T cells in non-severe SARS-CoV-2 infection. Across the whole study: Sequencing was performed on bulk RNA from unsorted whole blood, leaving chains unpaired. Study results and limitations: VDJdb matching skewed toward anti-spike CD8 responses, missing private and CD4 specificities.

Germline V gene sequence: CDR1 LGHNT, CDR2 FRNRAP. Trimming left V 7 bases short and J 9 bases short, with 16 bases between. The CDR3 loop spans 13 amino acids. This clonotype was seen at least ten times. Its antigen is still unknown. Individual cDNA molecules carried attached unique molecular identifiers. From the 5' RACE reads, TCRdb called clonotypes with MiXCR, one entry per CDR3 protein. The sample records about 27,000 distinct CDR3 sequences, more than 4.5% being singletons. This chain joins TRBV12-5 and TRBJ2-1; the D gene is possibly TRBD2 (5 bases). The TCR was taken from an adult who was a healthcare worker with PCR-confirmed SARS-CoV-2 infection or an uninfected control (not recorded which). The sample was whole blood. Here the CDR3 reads CASDALVSGEQFF. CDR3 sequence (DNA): TGTGCTAGTGACGCACTAGTATCGGGTGAGCAGTTCTTC.